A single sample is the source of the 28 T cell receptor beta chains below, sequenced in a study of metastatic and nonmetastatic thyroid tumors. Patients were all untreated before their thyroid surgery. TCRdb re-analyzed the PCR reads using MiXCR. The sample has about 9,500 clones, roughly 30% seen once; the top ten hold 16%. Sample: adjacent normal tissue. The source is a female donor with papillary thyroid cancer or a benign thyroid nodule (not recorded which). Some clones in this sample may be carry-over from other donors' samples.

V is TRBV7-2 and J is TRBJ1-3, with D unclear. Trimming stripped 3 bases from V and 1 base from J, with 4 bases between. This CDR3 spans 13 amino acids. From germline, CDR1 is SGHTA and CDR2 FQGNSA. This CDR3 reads CASSLGSGNTIYF. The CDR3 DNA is TGTGCCAGCAGCTTGGGGTCTGGAAACACCATATATTTT.

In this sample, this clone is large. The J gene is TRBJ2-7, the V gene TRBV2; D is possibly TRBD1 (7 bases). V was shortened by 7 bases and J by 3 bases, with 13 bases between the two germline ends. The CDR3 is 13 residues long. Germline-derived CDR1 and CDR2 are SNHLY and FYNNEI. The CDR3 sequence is CASIGGTDYEQYF. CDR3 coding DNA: TGTGCCAGCATTGGCGGGACAGACTACGAGCAGTACTTC.

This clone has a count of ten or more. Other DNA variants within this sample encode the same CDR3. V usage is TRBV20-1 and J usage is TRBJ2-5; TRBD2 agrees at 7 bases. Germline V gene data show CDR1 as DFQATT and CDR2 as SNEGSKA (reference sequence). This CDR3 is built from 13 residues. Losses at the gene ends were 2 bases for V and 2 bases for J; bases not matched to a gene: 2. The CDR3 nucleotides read TGCAGTGCTAGACCTAGCGGACAAGAGACCCAGTACTTC. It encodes CSARPSGQETQYF.

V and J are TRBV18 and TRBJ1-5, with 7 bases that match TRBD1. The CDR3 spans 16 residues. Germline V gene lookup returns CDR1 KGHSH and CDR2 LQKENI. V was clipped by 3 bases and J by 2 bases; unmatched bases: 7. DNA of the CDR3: TGTGCCAGCTCACCCGCCATCACAGGGGGCAATCAGCCCCAGCATTTT. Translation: CASSPAITGGNQPQHF.

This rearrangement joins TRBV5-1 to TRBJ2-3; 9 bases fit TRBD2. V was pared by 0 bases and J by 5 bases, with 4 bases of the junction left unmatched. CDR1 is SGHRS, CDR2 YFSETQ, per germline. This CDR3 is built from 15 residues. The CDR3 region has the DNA TGCGCCAGCAGCTTGGGGGGACTAGCAAGAGATACGCAGTATTTT. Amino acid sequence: CASSLGGLARDTQYF.

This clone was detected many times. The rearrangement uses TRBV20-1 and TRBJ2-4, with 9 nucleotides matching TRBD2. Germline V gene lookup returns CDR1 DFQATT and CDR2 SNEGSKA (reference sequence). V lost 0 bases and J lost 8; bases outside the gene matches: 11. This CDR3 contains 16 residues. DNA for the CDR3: TGCAGTGCTAGAGATATGCGGGAGGGCGAGGGATACATTCAGTACTTC. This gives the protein CSARDMREGEGYIQYF.

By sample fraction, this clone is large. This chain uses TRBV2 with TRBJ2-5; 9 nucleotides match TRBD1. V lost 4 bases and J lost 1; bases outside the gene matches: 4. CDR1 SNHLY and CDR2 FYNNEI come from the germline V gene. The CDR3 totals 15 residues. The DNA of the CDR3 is TGTGCCAGCAGTGCCGGGACAGGGACCCAAGAGACCCAGTACTTC. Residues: CASSAGTGTQETQYF.

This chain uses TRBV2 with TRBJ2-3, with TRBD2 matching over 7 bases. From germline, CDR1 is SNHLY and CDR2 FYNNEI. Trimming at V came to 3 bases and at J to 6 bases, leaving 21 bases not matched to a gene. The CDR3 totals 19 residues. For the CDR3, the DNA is TGTGCCAGCAGTGAGAGCCACCGGAGACTAGCCCTCGGCCCGGATACGCAGTATTTT. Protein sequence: CASSESHRRLALGPDTQYF.

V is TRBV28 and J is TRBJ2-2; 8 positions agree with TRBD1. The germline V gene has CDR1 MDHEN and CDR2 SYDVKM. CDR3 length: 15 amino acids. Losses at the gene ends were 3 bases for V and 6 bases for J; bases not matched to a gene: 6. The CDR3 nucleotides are TGTGCCAGCAGTTTCGCAGGGGGCGCCTCCGGGGAGCTGTTTTTT. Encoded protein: CASSFAGGASGELFF. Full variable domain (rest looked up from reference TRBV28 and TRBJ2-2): DVKVTQSSRYLVKRTGEKVFLECVQDMDHENMFWYRQDPGLGLRLIYFSYDVKMKEKGDIPEGYSVSREKKERFSLILESASTNQTSMYLCASSFAGGASGELFFGEGSRLTVL.

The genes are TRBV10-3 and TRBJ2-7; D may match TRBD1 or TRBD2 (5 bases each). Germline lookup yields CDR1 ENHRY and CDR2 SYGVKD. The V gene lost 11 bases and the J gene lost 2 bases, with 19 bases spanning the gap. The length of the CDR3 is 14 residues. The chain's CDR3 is CAFGPSGTAYEQYF. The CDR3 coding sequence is TGTGCCTTTGGCCCATCCGGGACCGCCTACGAGCAGTACTTC.

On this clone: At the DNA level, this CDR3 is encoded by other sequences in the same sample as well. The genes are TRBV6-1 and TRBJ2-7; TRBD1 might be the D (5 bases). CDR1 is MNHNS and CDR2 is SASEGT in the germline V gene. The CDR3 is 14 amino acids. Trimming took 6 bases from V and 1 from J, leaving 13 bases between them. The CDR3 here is CASRPPGQSYEQYF. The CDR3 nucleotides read TGTGCCAGCAGGCCCCCTGGACAATCCTACGAGCAGTACTTC.

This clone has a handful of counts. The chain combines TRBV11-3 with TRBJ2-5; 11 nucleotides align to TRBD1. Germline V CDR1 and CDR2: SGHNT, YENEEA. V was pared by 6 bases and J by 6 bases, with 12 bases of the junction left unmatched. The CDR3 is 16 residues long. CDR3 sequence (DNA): TGTGCCAGCAGTTCTACCGGTGGGACAGGGGGAAAGACCCAGTACTTC. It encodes CASSSTGGTGGKTQYF.

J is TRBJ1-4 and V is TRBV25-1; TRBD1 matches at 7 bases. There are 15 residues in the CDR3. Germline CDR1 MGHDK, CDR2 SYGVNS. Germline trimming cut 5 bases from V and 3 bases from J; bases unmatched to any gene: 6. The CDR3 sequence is CASSTRQGPNEKLFF. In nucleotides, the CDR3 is TGTGCCAGCAGTACAAGACAGGGACCTAATGAAAAACTGTTTTTT.

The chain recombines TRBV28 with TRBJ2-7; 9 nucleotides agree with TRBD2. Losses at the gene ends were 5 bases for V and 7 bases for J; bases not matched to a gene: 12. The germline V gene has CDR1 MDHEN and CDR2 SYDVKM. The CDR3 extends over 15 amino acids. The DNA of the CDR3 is TGTGCCAGCAGTCCCCCGACTAGCGGCGGTTGGGAGCAGTACTTC. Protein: CASSPPTSGGWEQYF.

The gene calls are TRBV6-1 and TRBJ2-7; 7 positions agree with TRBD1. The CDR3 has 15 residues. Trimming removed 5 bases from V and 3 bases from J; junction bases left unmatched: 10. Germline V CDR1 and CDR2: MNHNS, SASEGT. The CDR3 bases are TGTGCCAGCAGTTTGTATCCCCAGGGGGACTACGAGCAGTACTTC. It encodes CASSLYPQGDYEQYF.

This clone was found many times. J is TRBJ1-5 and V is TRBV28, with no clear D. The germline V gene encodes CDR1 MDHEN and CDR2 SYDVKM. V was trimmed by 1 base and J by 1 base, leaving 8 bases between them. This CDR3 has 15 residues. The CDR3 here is CASSLSRASNQPQHF. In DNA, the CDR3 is TGTGCCAGCAGTTTATCTCGGGCAAGCAATCAGCCCCAGCATTTT.

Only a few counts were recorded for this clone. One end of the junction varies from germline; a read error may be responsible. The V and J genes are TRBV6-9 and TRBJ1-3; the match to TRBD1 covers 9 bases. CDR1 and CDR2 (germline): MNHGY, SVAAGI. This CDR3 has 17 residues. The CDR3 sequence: CASKREGQGSSGNTIYF. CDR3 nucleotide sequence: TGCGCCAGCAAGAGGGAAGGACAGGGGTCGTCCGGAAACACCATATATTTT.

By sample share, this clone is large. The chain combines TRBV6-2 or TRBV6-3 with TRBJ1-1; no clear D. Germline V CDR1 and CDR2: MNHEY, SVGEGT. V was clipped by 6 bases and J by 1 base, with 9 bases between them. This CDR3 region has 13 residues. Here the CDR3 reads CASRHYRNTEAFF. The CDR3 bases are TGTGCCAGCAGACACTACAGGAACACTGAAGCTTTCTTT.

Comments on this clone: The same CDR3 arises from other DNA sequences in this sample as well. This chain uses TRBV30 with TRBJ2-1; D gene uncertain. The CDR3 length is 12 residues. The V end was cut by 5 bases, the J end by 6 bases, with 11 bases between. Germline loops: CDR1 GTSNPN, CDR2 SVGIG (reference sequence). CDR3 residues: CAWLWKVNEQFF. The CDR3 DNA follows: TGTGCCTGGCTCTGGAAAGTCAATGAGCAGTTCTTC.

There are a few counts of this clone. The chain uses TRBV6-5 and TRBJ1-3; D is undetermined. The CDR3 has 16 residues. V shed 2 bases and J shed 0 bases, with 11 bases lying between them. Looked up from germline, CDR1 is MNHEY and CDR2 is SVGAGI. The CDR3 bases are TGTGCCAGCAGTTACGGCGACGGAGTCTCTGGAAACACCATATATTTT. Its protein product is CASSYGDGVSGNTIYF.

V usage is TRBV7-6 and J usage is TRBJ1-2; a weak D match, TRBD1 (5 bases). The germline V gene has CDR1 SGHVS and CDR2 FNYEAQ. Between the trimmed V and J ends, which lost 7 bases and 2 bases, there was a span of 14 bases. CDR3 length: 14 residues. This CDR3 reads CASTSGTGNYGYTF. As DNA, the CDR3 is TGTGCCAGCACCTCCGGGACGGGAAACTATGGCTACACCTTC.

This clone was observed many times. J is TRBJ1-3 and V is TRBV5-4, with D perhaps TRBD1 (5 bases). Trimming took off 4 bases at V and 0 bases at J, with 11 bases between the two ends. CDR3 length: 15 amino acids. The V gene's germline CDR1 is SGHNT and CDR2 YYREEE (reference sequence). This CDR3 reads CASSPNGGSGNTIYF. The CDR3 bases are TGTGCCAGCAGCCCGAACGGGGGCTCTGGAAACACCATATATTTT.

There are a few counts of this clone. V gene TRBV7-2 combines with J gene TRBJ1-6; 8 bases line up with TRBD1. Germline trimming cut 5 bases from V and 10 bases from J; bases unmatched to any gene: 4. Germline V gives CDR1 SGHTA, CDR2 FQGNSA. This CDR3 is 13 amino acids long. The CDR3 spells CASSLTGESPLHF. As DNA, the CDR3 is TGTGCCAGCAGCCTGACAGGGGAGTCACCCCTCCACTTT. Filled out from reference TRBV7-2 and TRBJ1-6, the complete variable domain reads GAGVSQSPSNKVTEKGKDVELRCDPISGHTALYWYRQSLGQGLEFLIYFQGNSAPDKSGLPSDRFSAERTGGSVSTLTIQRTQQEDSAVYLCASSLTGESPLHFGNGTRLTVT.

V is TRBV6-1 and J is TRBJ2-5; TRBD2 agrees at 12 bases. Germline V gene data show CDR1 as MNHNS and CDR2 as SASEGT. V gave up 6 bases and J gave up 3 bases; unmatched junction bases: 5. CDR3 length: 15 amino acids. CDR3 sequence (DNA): TGTGCCAGCAGGCCGGGACTAGCGGGTGAAGAGACCCAGTACTTC. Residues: CASRPGLAGEETQYF.

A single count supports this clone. CDR3 amino acids: CASSVPGEKLFF. The CDR3 DNA reads as TGTGCCAGCAGCGTACCGGGCGAAAAACTGTTTTTT. The chain combines TRBV7-9 with TRBJ1-4; D ambiguous. Trimming shortened V by 5 bases and J by 8 bases, and 9 bases separated the two germline ends. The CDR3 has 12 residues. The V gene's germline CDR1 is SEHNR and CDR2 FQNEAQ (reference sequence).

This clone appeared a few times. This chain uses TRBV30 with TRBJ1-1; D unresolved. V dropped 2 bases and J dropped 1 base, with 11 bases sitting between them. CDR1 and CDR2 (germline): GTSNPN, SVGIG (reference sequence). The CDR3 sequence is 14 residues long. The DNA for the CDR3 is TGTGCCTGGAGTAGGTTGGTGCAGAACACTGAAGCTTTCTTT. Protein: CAWSRLVQNTEAFF.

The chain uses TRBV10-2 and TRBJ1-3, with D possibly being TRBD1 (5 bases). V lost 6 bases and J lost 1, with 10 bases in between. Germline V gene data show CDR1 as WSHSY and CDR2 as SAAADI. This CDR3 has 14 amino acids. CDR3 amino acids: CASRGGTSGNTIYF. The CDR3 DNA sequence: TGCGCCAGCAGGGGGGGGACTTCTGGAAACACCATATATTTT.

The chain's CDR3 is CASSLIVQGSSGAYSNQPQHF. The CDR3 DNA follows: TGTGCCAGCAGTTTAATTGTTCAGGGGAGCTCGGGGGCTTATAGCAATCAGCCCCAGCATTTT. The genes are TRBV12-3 or TRBV12-4 and TRBJ1-5; perhaps TRBD1 as D (6 bases). This CDR3 is built from 21 residues. Trimming took 2 bases from V and 0 from J, leaving 26 bases between them.